Sequencing of this T cell receptor beta chain was carried out in a study of cytotoxic CD8 clonotypes in ibrutinib-treated CLL. This clone was counted between two and nine times. V was pared by 1 base and J by 1 base, with 3 bases of the junction left unmatched. Germline CDR1 SGHVS, CDR2 FNYEAQ. This CDR3 spans 16 amino acids. This table comes from immunoSEQ multiplex PCR, and its TCRdb copy is limited to in-frame clones, with some not included. The sample shows 200,000 to 250,000 clones, over 65% of them seen only once. The TCR comes from a human donor with chronic lymphocytic leukemia. The chain joins TRBV7-6 to TRBJ2-5, with 10 bases aligning to TRBD2. The material sequenced was PBMCs, taken after 12 months of ibrutinib treatment. CDR3 region: CASSLEVAGGQETQYF. CDR3 DNA: TGTGCCAGCAGCTTAGAAGTAGCGGGAGGCCAAGAGACCCAGTACTTC.